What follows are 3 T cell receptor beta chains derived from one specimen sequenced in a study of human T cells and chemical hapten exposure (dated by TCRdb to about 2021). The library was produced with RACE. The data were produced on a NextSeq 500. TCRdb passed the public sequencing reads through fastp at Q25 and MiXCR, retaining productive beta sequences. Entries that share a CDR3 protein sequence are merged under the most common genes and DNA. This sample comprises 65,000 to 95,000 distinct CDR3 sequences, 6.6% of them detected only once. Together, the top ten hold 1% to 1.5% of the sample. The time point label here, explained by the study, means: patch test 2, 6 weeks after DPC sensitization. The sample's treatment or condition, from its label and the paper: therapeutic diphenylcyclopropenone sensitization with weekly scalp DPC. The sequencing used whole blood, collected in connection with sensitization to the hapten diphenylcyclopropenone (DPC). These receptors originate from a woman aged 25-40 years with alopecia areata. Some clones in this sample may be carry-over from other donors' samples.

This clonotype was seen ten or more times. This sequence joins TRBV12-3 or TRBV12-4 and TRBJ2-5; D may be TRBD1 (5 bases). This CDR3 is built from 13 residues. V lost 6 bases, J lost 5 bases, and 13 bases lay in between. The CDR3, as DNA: TGTGCCAGCAGAGCAGGGTTTTCGGAGACCCAGTACTTC. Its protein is CASRAGFSETQYF.

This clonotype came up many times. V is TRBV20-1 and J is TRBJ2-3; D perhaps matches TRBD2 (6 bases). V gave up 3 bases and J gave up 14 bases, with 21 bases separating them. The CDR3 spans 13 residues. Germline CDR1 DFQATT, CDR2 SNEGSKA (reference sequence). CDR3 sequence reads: CSAREAGGASLYF. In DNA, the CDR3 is TGCAGTGCTAGGGAGGCCGGGGGAGCAAGTCTGTATTTT.

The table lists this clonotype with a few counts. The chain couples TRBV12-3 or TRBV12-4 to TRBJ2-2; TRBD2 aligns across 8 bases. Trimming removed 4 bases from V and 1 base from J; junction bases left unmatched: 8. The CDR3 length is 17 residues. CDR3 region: CASSSPSGSVNTGELFF. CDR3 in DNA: TGTGCCAGCAGTTCCCCTAGCGGGTCTGTGAACACCGGGGAGCTGTTTTTT.